The rows below give T cell receptor beta chains drawn from one sample of a study of radiation and T cells in renal cell carcinoma. Some clones are missing from TCRdb's copy, which holds only in-frame ones; the method was immunoSEQ multiplex PCR. The sample includes roughly 150,000 clones, less than 90% of them seen just once. This material consisted of blood, taken from a patient whose treatment included radiotherapy and nephrectomy. The origin of the receptors is a woman aged 65 to 85 with renal cell carcinoma. CDR3s include the opening cysteine and the closing phenylalanine or tryptophan. Fields, in order: J gene, V gene, clone size, D gene, CDR3 DNA, CDR3 protein. The D gene is left open where the match is weak. Not all rows give a size; the values are once, few, many and, for expanded clones, a class.

j_gene: TRBJ1-2
v_gene: TRBV19
abundance: NA
d_gene: NA
CDR3nt: TGTGCCAGTAGTGGGGGGCGCAGCACCTATGGCTACACCTTC
CDR3aa: CASSGGRSTYGYTF

j_gene: TRBJ1-5
v_gene: TRBV6-1
abundance: NA
d_gene: TRBD1
CDR3nt: TGTGCCAGCAGTGAACAGACAGGGGGCTATAGCAATCAGCCCCAGCATTTT
CDR3aa: CASSEQTGGYSNQPQHF

j_gene: TRBJ1-4
v_gene: TRBV10-3
abundance: NA
d_gene: NA
CDR3nt: TGTGCCATCAGTGCGGGGGTGGACAGCTACAATGAAAAACTGTTTTTT
CDR3aa: CAISAGVDSYNEKLFF

j_gene: TRBJ1-5
v_gene: TRBV4-3
abundance: NA
d_gene: NA
CDR3nt: TGCGCCAGCAGCCAAGGGGGGAATCAGCCCCAGCATTTT
CDR3aa: CASSQGGNQPQHF

j_gene: TRBJ1-1
v_gene: TRBV6-5
abundance: few
d_gene: NA
CDR3nt: TGTGCCAGCAGTTACTCGCGACCGAACACTGAAGCTTTCTTT
CDR3aa: CASSYSRPNTEAFF

j_gene: TRBJ1-5
v_gene: TRBV28
abundance: NA
d_gene: NA
CDR3nt: TGTGCCAGCAGTTTATCACAGGGTATCGGTGGGCCCCAGCATTTT
CDR3aa: CASSLSQGIGGPQHF

j_gene: TRBJ1-4
v_gene: TRBV9
abundance: NA
d_gene: NA
CDR3nt: TGTGCCAGCAGCGCCAGTGCAACTAATGAAAAACTGTTTTTT
CDR3aa: CASSASATNEKLFF

j_gene: TRBJ1-2
v_gene: TRBV29-1
abundance: NA
d_gene: NA
CDR3nt: TGCAGCGTTGAACAGGGCTATGGCTACACCTTC
CDR3aa: CSVEQGYGYTF

j_gene: TRBJ1-1
v_gene: TRBV6-6
abundance: NA
d_gene: NA
CDR3nt: TGTGCCAGCAGTCCTCCTTCAGGAAACACTGAAGCTTTCTTT
CDR3aa: CASSPPSGNTEAFF

j_gene: TRBJ1-6
v_gene: TRBV19
abundance: NA
d_gene: TRBD1
CDR3nt: TGTGCCAGTCGACAGACAGGGGGCAATTCACCCCTCCACTTT
CDR3aa: CASRQTGGNSPLHF

j_gene: TRBJ1-1
v_gene: TRBV9
abundance: few
d_gene: NA
CDR3nt: TGTGCCAGCAGCGTAGTGGACACTGAAGCTTTCTTT
CDR3aa: CASSVVDTEAFF

j_gene: TRBJ2-2
v_gene: TRBV5-1
abundance: NA
d_gene: TRBD2
CDR3nt: TGCGCCAGCACCCAAGGGCGGGGGGCGAACACCGGGGAGCTGTTTTTT
CDR3aa: CASTQGRGANTGELFF

j_gene: TRBJ2-3
v_gene: TRBV4-2
abundance: NA
d_gene: NA
CDR3nt: TGTGCCAGCAGCCAAGCACAGATCGCAGATACGCAGTATTTT
CDR3aa: CASSQAQIADTQYF

j_gene: TRBJ2-4
v_gene: TRBV5-1
abundance: NA
d_gene: TRBD1
CDR3nt: TGCGCCAGCAGCTTGGGAAACAGGGGTTTTAACATTCAGTACTTC
CDR3aa: CASSLGNRGFNIQYF

j_gene: TRBJ1-1
v_gene: TRBV18
abundance: NA
d_gene: NA
CDR3nt: TGTGCCAGCTCACCGGGTTCGAACACTGAAGCTTTCTTT
CDR3aa: CASSPGSNTEAFF

j_gene: TRBJ1-2
v_gene: TRBV7-2
abundance: NA
d_gene: NA
CDR3nt: TGTGCCAGCAGCTTACAACCCTATGGCTACACCTTC
CDR3aa: CASSLQPYGYTF

j_gene: TRBJ1-5
v_gene: TRBV5-7
abundance: NA
d_gene: NA
CDR3nt: TGTGCCAGCAGCCATGACGCTAGCAATCAGCCCCAGCATTTT
CDR3aa: CASSHDASNQPQHF

j_gene: TRBJ2-3
v_gene: TRBV5-1
abundance: few
d_gene: TRBD1
CDR3nt: TGCGCCAGCAAACACGGGACAGACACAGATACGCAGTATTTT
CDR3aa: CASKHGTDTDTQYF

j_gene: TRBJ2-7
v_gene: TRBV6-6
abundance: NA
d_gene: NA
CDR3nt: TGTGCCAGCAGTTACCAGGGCCCCTACGAGCAGTACTTC
CDR3aa: CASSYQGPYEQYF

j_gene: TRBJ1-5
v_gene: TRBV28
abundance: NA
d_gene: NA
CDR3nt: TGTGCCAGCAGCCATGGGTCCAATCAGCCCCAGCATTTT
CDR3aa: CASSHGSNQPQHF

j_gene: TRBJ1-2
v_gene: TRBV5-1
abundance: NA
d_gene: TRBD1
CDR3nt: TGCGCCAGCAGCACGCGACAGGGGGACTATGGCTACACCTTC
CDR3aa: CASSTRQGDYGYTF

j_gene: TRBJ2-5
v_gene: TRBV4-3
abundance: NA
d_gene: NA
CDR3nt: TGCGCCAGCAGCCAATCCCGGGGGGCTTGGGAGACCCAGTACTTC
CDR3aa: CASSQSRGAWETQYF

j_gene: TRBJ2-3
v_gene: TRBV7-2
abundance: NA
d_gene: TRBD2
CDR3nt: TGTGCCAGCAGCTTCGGCGGGGGGTCCACAGATACGCAGTATTTT
CDR3aa: CASSFGGGSTDTQYF

j_gene: TRBJ1-2
v_gene: TRBV5-5
abundance: NA
d_gene: TRBD1
CDR3nt: TGTGCCAGCAGCGGCCGGGAGACAGGGATCTATGGCTACACCTTC
CDR3aa: CASSGRETGIYGYTF

j_gene: TRBJ2-1
v_gene: TRBV30
abundance: NA
d_gene: NA
CDR3nt: TGTGCCTGGAGTGTTAAGTATGAGCAGTTCTTC
CDR3aa: CAWSVKYEQFF

j_gene: TRBJ2-5
v_gene: TRBV30
abundance: NA
d_gene: NA
CDR3nt: TGTGCCTGGAGTAGTTATTCTCAGGGTCGCCCAGAGACCCAGTACTTC
CDR3aa: CAWSSYSQGRPETQYF

j_gene: TRBJ2-7
v_gene: TRBV19
abundance: once
d_gene: TRBD2
CDR3nt: TGTGCCAGTAGTATAGTAGGGACTAGTATCGAGCAGTACTTC
CDR3aa: CASSIVGTSIEQYF

j_gene: TRBJ1-6
v_gene: TRBV30
abundance: once
d_gene: TRBD1
CDR3nt: TGTGCCTGGAGTGTACAGGGGTATAATTCACCCCTCCACTTT
CDR3aa: CAWSVQGYNSPLHF

j_gene: TRBJ2-7
v_gene: TRBV30
abundance: NA
d_gene: TRBD2
CDR3nt: TGTGCCTGGAGTGTACTAGCGGGGGCTGCCTACGAGCAGTACTTC
CDR3aa: CAWSVLAGAAYEQYF

j_gene: TRBJ1-1
v_gene: TRBV25-1
abundance: NA
d_gene: NA
CDR3nt: TGTGCCAGCAGTGACCCTGGACCTGCGACGGCTTTCTTT
CDR3aa: CASSDPGPATAFF

j_gene: TRBJ2-7
v_gene: TRBV30
abundance: NA
d_gene: TRBD1
CDR3nt: TGTGCCTGGAGTGGGGGACAGCTCTCCTACGAGCAGTACTTC
CDR3aa: CAWSGGQLSYEQYF

j_gene: TRBJ1-3
v_gene: TRBV5-6
abundance: NA
d_gene: NA
CDR3nt: TGTGCCAGCAGCTTGGGCTACTCTGGAAACACCATATATTTT
CDR3aa: CASSLGYSGNTIYF

j_gene: TRBJ2-2
v_gene: TRBV19
abundance: NA
d_gene: TRBD1
CDR3nt: TGTGCCAGTATGGACAGGGCGGGCGGGGAGCTGTTTTTT
CDR3aa: CASMDRAGGELFF

j_gene: TRBJ2-7
v_gene: TRBV12-1
abundance: NA
d_gene: NA
CDR3nt: TGTGCCAGCAGGGGACTAGCGGGGGGCAACGACTACGAGCAGTACTTC
CDR3aa: CASRGLAGGNDYEQYF

j_gene: TRBJ1-6
v_gene: TRBV19
abundance: NA
d_gene: NA
CDR3nt: TGTGCCAGTAGCCTCGGCAGGGAACATTCACCCCTCCACTTT
CDR3aa: CASSLGREHSPLHF

j_gene: TRBJ1-6
v_gene: TRBV5-5
abundance: NA
d_gene: NA
CDR3nt: TGTGCCAGCAGCTTGGAGGGATATTCACCCCTCCACTTT
CDR3aa: CASSLEGYSPLHF

j_gene: TRBJ2-3
v_gene: TRBV18
abundance: NA
d_gene: TRBD2
CDR3nt: TGTGCCAGCTCACCGATCGGCGCGGGGGGCACAGATACGCAGTATTTT
CDR3aa: CASSPIGAGGTDTQYF

j_gene: TRBJ1-5
v_gene: TRBV4-3
abundance: NA
d_gene: NA
CDR3nt: TGCGCCAGCAGCCGATTCAGGGATCAGCCCCAGCATTTT
CDR3aa: CASSRFRDQPQHF

j_gene: TRBJ2-2
v_gene: TRBV5-1
abundance: once
d_gene: TRBD2
CDR3nt: TGCGCCAGCAGTAGCGGGGTACAGACCGGGGAGCTGTTTTTT
CDR3aa: CASSSGVQTGELFF

j_gene: TRBJ1-4
v_gene: TRBV10-3
abundance: NA
d_gene: NA
CDR3nt: TGTGCCATCGGGTCTGGAGGCGGTTTTGAAAAACTGTTTTTT
CDR3aa: CAIGSGGGFEKLFF

j_gene: TRBJ1-2
v_gene: TRBV5-4
abundance: NA
d_gene: NA
CDR3nt: TGTGCCAGCAGCTTGGCGAGGGGTGTAGGCTACACCTTC
CDR3aa: CASSLARGVGYTF

j_gene: TRBJ2-7
v_gene: TRBV10-3
abundance: NA
d_gene: TRBD1
CDR3nt: TGTGCCATCAGTCCAGGGGGCTACGAGCAGTACTTC
CDR3aa: CAISPGGYEQYF

j_gene: TRBJ1-6
v_gene: TRBV4-3
abundance: NA
d_gene: NA
CDR3nt: TGCGCCAGCAGCCCGACTGACGGTAGCAATTCACCCCTCCACTTT
CDR3aa: CASSPTDGSNSPLHF

j_gene: TRBJ1-1
v_gene: TRBV18
abundance: NA
d_gene: TRBD1
CDR3nt: TGTGCCAGCTCCCTTGGACAGGTCGAAGCTTTCTTT
CDR3aa: CASSLGQVEAFF

j_gene: TRBJ2-3
v_gene: TRBV5-1
abundance: once
d_gene: TRBD1
CDR3nt: TGCGCCAGCAGGTCCGGGACAGGTAGTCCCCTGTCTAGCACAGATACGCAGTATTTT
CDR3aa: CASRSGTGSPLSSTDTQYF

j_gene: TRBJ2-7
v_gene: TRBV9
abundance: NA
d_gene: NA
CDR3nt: TGTGCCAGCAGCCACGGGACCCCGGAATACGAGCAGTACTTC
CDR3aa: CASSHGTPEYEQYF